The 9 T cell receptor beta chains in this list originate from one sample, sequenced in a study of T cells expressing NK-cell markers. TCRdb derives one entry per CDR3 protein from the 5' RACE reads, leaving out DNA. The table lists about 400,000 distinct CDR3 sequences. Sequences were obtained from blood T cells: a sorted CD56 or NKG2C T cell subset, CD4+ or CD8+ T cells, or bulk PBMC T cells (not recorded which). The receptor source for this set is a woman between 50 and 59 years old in good health.

V gene TRBV29-1 combines with J gene TRBJ1-2. The CDR3 has 11 amino acids. The germline V gene encodes CDR1 SQVTM and CDR2 ANQGSEA. CDR3 residues: CSVRTSYGYTF.

This rearrangement joins TRBV27 to TRBJ2-7; with no DNA, the TCRdb D assignment of TRBD2 cannot be verified. This CDR3 spans 14 amino acids. Germline V gene sequence: CDR1 MNHEY, CDR2 SMNVEV (reference sequence). The CDR3: CASMETSGDYEQYF.

The rearrangement links TRBV20-1 to TRBJ2-3; without DNA, the TCRdb call of TRBD2 cannot be checked. Germline V gene lookup returns CDR1 DFQATT and CDR2 SNEGSKA (reference sequence). CDR3 length equals 16 residues. CDR3 sequence reads: CSATTRSSGIPDTQYF.

The chain links TRBV5-5 to TRBJ1-1. The CDR3 loop spans 14 amino acids. Looked up from germline, CDR1 is SGHKS and CDR2 is YYEKEE (reference sequence). The CDR3 loop reads CASSLAGETTEAFF. Based on the CDR3 plus reference TRBV5-5 and TRBJ1-1, the full variable domain is DAGVTQSPTHLIKTRGQQVTLRCSPISGHKSVSWYQQVLGQGPQFIFQYYEKEERGRGNFPDRFSARQFPNYSSELNVNALLLGDSALYLCASSLAGETTEAFFGQGTRLTVV.

The CDR3 sequence: CARGVASGRRETQYF. The V call is TRBV6-5, the J call TRBJ2-5; as DNA is missing, the TRBD2 call by TCRdb cannot be tested. The CDR3 length is 15 residues. Germline V gives CDR1 MNHEY, CDR2 SVGAGI.

V and J are TRBV9 and TRBJ2-5. Per germline, CDR1 SGDLS and CDR2 YYNGEE. The CDR3 extends over 13 amino acids. The CDR3 reads CASSVGDQETQYF.

This chain joins TRBV27 and TRBJ2-1; TCRdb's D gene call, TRBD2, goes unchecked for lack of DNA. CDR1 and CDR2 from the germline V gene are MNHEY and SMNVEV (reference sequence). This CDR3 region has 16 residues. The CDR3 reads CASSLFETSGSNEQFF.

The gene calls are TRBV11-2 and TRBJ2-5; TCRdb's D call of TRBD1 is untestable without DNA. Germline V gene lookup returns CDR1 SGHAT and CDR2 FQNNGV. The CDR3 runs to 15 residues. The CDR3 here is CASSLFAKGGETQYF.

This chain uses TRBV6-6 with TRBJ2-2; TCRdb reports TRBD2, a call that lacks DNA to check it against. CDR1 is MNHNY, CDR2 SVGAGI, per germline (reference sequence). The CDR3 is made up of 16 amino acids. The CDR3 sequence: CASIPRLAGGSGELFF.